This TCR beta chain was found in a study of blood T cell repertoires in COVID-19. Study background: Spain, Italy and the United States supplied samples that represented acute and convalescent COVID-19. Nucleic acid was either cDNA or gDNA, and it came from T cells, B-cell-depleted T cells, or PBMCs.

Authors' data handling: Estimation of nucleated cell counts was performed using reference gene primer amplification. Method: immunoSEQ multiplex PCR; TCRdb's copy keeps in-frame clones and lacks some. The V and J calls and clone size were taken over from that table, and D and trimming were inferred from the DNA. The profile shows roughly 200,000 clones, 83% of them singletons. The length of the CDR3 is 18 residues. The ends were cut back, 5 bases at V and 5 bases at J, with 25 bases in the middle. Per the germline V gene, CDR1 is SGHTA and CDR2 is FQGNSA. The chain has TRBV7-2 and TRBJ2-1; TRBD2 might be the D (7 bases). This TCR was recovered from a human donor in a cohort sampled during active COVID-19. Sequenced sample: peripheral blood. The chain's CDR3 is CASSPEGWAGATNNEQFF. As DNA, the CDR3 is TGTGCCAGCAGCCCGGAGGGGTGGGCGGGGGCCACTAACAATGAGCAGTTCTTC.